The present T cell receptor (beta chain) was sequenced within a study of blood T cell repertoires in COVID-19. The wider study: Donors in the United States, Italy and Spain gave samples during acute or convalescent COVID-19. In each case, the material was cDNA or gDNA derived from T cells, B-cell-depleted T cells, or PBMCs.

Germline V gene sequence: CDR1 LNHDA, CDR2 SQIVND (reference sequence). Losses at the gene ends were 4 bases for V and 0 bases for J; bases not matched to a gene: 4. This CDR3 is 18 amino acids long. Authors' analysis steps: Amplification from reference gene primers served as the basis for estimated nucleated cell counts. TCRdb keeps only in-frame clones here, not all; method: immunoSEQ multiplex PCR. V and J calls and clone size are as listed in that table; D and trimming were resolved from the DNA. The table lists about 89,000 clones, around 88% of them singletons. The chain uses TRBV19 and TRBJ2-6; 12 bases agree with TRBD1. The sequencing input was peripheral blood. The sequence derives from a man aged 55 to 70 with acute or convalescent COVID-19. In nucleotides, the CDR3 is TGTGCCAGTAGTAGAGGGACAGGGGGCCTCTCTGGGGCCAACGTCCTGACTTTC. Encoded protein: CASSRGTGGLSGANVLTF.